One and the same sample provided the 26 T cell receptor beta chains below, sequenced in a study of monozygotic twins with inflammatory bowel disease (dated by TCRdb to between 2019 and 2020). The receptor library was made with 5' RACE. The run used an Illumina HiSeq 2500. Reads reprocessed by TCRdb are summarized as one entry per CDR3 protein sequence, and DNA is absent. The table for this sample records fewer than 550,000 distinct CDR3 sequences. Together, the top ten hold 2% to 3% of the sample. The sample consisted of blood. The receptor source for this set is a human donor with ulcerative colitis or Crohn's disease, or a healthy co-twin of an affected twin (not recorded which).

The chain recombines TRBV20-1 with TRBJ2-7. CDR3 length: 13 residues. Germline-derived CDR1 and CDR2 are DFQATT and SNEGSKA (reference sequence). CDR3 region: CSANGQGIHEQYF.

CDR3: CASTAVIGNQPQHF. The chain combines TRBV28 with TRBJ1-5. The germline V gene encodes CDR1 MDHEN and CDR2 SYDVKM. The CDR3 is 14 residues long.

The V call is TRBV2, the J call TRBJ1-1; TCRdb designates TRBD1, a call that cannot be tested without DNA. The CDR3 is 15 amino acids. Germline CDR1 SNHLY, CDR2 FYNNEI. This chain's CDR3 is CASSEKESRDTEAFF.

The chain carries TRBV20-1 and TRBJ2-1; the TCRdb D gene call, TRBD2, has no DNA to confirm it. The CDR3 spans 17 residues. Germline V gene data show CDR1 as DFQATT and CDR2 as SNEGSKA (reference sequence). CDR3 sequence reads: CSAKVPYSGARGGEQFF.

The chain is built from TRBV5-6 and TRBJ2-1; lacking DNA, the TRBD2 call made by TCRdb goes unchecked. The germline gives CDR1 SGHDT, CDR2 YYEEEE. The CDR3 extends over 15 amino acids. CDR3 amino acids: CAGSLLAGPYNEQFF.

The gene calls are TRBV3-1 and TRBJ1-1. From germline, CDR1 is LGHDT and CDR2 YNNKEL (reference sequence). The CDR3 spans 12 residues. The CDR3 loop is CASSHLNTEAFF.

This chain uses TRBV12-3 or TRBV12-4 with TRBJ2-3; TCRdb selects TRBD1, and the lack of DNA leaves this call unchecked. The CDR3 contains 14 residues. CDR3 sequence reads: CASRIGRGADTQYF.

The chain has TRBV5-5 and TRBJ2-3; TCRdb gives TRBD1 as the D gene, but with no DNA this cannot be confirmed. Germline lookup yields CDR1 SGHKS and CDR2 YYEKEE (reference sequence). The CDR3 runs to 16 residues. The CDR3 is CASSEHRTVGTDTQYF.

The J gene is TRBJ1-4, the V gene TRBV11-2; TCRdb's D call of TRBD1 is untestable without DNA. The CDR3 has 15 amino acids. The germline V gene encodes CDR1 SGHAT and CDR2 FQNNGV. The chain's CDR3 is CASSLRGFPNEKLFF.

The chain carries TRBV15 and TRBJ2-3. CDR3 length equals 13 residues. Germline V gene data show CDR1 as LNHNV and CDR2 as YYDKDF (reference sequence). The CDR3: CATSRDYTDTQYF.

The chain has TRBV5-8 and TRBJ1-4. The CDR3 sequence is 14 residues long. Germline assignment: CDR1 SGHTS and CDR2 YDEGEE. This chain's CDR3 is CASSLFNPKEKLFF.

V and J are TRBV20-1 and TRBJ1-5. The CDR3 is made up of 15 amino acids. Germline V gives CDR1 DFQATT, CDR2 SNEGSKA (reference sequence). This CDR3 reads CSASGGIRSDQPQHF.

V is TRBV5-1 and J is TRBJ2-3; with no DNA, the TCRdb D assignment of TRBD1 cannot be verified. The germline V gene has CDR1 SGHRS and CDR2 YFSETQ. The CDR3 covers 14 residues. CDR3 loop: CASSLRQTGDTQYF.

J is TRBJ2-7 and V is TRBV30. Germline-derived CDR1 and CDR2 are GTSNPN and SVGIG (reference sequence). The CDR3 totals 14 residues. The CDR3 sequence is CALCSNYTVHEQYF.

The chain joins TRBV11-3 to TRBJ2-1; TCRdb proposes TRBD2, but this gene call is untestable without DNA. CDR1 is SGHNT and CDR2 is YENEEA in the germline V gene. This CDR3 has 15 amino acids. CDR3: CASSLEASGGIEQFF.

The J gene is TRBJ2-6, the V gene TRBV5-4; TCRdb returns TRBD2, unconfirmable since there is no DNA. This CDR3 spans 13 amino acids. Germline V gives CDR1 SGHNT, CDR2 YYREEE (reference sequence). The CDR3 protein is CASTLTGANVLTF. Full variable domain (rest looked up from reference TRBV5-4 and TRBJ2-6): ETGVTQSPTHLIKTRGQQVTLRCSSQSGHNTVSWYQQALGQGPQFIFQYYREEENGRGNFPPRFSGLQFPNYSSELNVNALELDDSALYLCASTLTGANVLTFGAGSRLTVL.

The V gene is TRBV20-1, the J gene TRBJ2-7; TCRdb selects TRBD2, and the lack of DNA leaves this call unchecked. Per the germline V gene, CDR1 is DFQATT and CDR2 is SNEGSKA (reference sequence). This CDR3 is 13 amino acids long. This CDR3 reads CSSSRLADYEQYF.

The CDR3 is CASSSLLAGVSNEQFF. The chain employs TRBV11-2 and TRBJ2-1; TCRdb reports TRBD2, a call that lacks DNA to check it against. The CDR3 is made up of 16 amino acids. CDR1 and CDR2 from the germline V gene are SGHAT and FQNNGV.

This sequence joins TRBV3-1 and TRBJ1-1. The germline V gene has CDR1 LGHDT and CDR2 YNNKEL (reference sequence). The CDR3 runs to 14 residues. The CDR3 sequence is CASSQAGLNTEAFF.

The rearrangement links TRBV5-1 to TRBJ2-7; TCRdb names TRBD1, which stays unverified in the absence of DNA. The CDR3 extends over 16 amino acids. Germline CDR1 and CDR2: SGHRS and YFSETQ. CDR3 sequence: CASSYTTGISGYEQYF.

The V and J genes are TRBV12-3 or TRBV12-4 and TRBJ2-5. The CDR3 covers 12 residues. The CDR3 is CASSFTDQDQYF.

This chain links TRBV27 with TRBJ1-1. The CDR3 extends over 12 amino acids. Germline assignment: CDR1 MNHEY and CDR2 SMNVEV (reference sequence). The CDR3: CATLGRDTEAFF.

Here the CDR3 reads CSVGTGGTAHNEQFF. The chain is built from TRBV29-1 and TRBJ2-1; TCRdb picks TRBD1, but there is no DNA to check that call. CDR1 SQVTM and CDR2 ANQGSEA come from the germline V gene. The CDR3 covers 15 residues.

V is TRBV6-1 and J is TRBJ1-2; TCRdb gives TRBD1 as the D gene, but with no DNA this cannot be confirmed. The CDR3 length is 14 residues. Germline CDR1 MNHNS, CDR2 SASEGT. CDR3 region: CASSLPGQPQRNTF.

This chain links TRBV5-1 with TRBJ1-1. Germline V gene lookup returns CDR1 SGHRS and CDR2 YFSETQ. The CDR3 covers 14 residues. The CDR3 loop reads CASSLQRPNTEAFF.

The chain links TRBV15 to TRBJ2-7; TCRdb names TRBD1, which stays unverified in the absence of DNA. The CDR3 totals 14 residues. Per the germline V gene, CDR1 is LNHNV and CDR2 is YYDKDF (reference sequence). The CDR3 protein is CATSRGQGSYEQYF. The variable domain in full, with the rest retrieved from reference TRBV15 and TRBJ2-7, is DAMVIQNPRYQVTQFGKPVTLSCSQTLNHNVMYWYQQKSSQAPKLLFHYYDKDFNNEADTPDNFQSRRPNTSFCFLDIRSPGLGDTAMYLCATSRGQGSYEQYFGPGTRLTVT.